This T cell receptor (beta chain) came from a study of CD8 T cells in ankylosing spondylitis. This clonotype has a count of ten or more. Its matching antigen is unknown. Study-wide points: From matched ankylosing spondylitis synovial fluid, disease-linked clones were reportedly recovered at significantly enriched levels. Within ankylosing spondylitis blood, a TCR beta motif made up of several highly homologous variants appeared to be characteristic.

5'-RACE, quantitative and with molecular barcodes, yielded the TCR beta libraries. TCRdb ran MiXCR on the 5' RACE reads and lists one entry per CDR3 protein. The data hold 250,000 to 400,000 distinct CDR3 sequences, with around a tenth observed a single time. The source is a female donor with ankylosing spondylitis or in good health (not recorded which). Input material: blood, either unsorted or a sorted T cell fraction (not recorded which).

For the CDR3, the DNA is TGCAGTGCTATGATAACCCCGGGACAGGCTGGAAACACCATATATTTT. This encodes CSAMITPGQAGNTIYF. The chain couples TRBV20-1 to TRBJ1-3; 8 bases are a match to TRBD1. Per germline, CDR1 DFQATT and CDR2 SNEGSKA (reference sequence). The ends lost 4 bases at V and 2 bases at J; junction bases unmatched: 10. The CDR3 has 16 amino acids.